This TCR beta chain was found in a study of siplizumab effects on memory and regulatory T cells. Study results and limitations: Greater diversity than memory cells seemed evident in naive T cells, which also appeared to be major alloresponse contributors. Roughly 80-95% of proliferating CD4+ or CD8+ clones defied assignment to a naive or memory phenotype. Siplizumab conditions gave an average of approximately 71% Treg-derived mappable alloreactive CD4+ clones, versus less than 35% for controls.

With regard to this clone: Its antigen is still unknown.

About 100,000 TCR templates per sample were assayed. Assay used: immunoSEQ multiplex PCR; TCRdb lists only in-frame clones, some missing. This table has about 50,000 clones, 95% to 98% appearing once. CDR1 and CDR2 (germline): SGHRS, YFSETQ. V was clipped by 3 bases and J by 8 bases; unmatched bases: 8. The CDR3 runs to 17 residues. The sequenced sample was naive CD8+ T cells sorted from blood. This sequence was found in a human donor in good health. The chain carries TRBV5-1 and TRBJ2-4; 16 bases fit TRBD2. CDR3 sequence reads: CASSSTGTSGRAYIQYF. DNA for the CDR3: TGCGCCAGCAGCTCAACTGGGACTAGCGGGAGGGCTTACATTCAGTACTTC. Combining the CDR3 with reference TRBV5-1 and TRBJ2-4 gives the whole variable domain KAGVTQTPRYLIKTRGQQVTLSCSPISGHRSVSWYQQTPGQGLQFLFEYFSETQRNKGNFPGRFSGRQFSNSRSEMNVSTLELGDSALYLCASSSTGTSGRAYIQYFGAGTRLSVL.